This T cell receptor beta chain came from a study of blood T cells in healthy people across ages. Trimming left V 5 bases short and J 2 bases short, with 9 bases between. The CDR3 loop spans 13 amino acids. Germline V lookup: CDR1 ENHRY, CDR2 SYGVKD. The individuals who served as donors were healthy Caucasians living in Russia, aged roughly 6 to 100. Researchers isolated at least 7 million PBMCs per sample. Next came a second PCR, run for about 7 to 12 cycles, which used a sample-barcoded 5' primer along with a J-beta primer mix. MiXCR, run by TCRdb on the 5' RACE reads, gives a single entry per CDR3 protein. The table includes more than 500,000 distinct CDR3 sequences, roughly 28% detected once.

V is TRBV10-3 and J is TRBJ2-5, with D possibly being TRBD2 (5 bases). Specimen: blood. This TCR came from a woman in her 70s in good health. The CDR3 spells CAISRDPQETQYF. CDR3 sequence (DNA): TGTGCCATCAGTCGGGATCCTCAAGAGACCCAGTACTTC.